This T cell receptor (beta chain) was sequenced during a study of blood T cell repertoires in COVID-19. TCRdb's table, derived via immunoSEQ multiplex PCR, lists solely in-frame clones and lacks some. The table shows 150,000 to 200,000 clones, with about four fifths occurring only once. This receptor was taken from a woman in her forties with COVID-19, enrolled during active disease. What was sequenced was peripheral blood.

In nucleotides, the CDR3 is TGTGCCAGCAGCTTAGGGACTAGCCCGGGAGCGGTGCAGACCCAGTACTTC. This encodes CASSLGTSPGAVQTQYF. The chain is built from TRBV7-3 and TRBJ2-5, with TRBD2 matching 9 bases. This CDR3 comprises 17 residues. V lost 2 bases and J lost 6; bases outside the gene matches: 13. Germline CDR1 SGHTA, CDR2 FQGTGA.